This TCR beta chain is from a study of regulatory T cells in long-lasting Graves disease. This CDR3 is built from 13 residues. Trimming stripped 5 bases from V and 3 bases from J, with 7 bases between. Per germline, CDR1 KGHDR and CDR2 SFDVKD. Construction of TCR beta libraries relied on iRepertoire HTBI primers and on Arm-PCR targeting CDR3 regions. Using its own MiXCR run on the multiplex PCR reads, TCRdb lists one record per CDR3 protein. The sample contains about 440,000 distinct CDR3 sequences, about 15% of which appear only once. Time point: newly diagnosed GD, antithyroid drugs for less than 3 months. The TCR library was made from RNA that had been extracted from PBMCs in TRIzol. In this sample, this clonotype turned up a few times. This sample was also put to use in a study of T cells in Graves' hyperthyroidism and ophthalmopathy.

The starting material was peripheral blood mononuclear cells (PBMCs), obtained at new diagnosis, from a patient treated with antithyroid drugs. The V gene is TRBV24-1, the J gene TRBJ2-1; D is uncertain. The receptor was derived from a woman aged 25 to 45 with Graves disease. The CDR3 coding sequence is TGTGCCACCAGTGGGACGGACTACAATGAGCAGTTCTTC. This encodes CATSGTDYNEQFF.